This TCR beta chain was recorded in a study of regulatory T cells in long-lasting Graves disease. Time point of the sample: newly diagnosed GD, antithyroid drugs for less than 3 months. PBMC RNA was the source of the TCR library. This clonotype was found many times. Arm-PCR of CDR3 regions and iRepertoire HTBI primers were the basis on which TCR beta libraries were built. TCRdb processed the multiplex PCR reads anew with MiXCR; each CDR3 protein has one entry. The table records 400,000 to 550,000 distinct CDR3 sequences, more than 13% of them present only once. Separately, the same data were catalogued under a study of T cells in Graves' hyperthyroidism and ophthalmopathy.

This receptor was identified in a woman in her 30s with Graves disease. The specimen was peripheral blood mononuclear cells (PBMCs), collected at new diagnosis, from a patient treated with antithyroid drugs.

The CDR3 sequence: CASSNQGTGELFF. The CDR3 coding sequence is TGTGCCAGCAGCAACCAGGGAACCGGGGAGCTGTTTTTT. This chain uses TRBV11-2 with TRBJ2-2, with D tentatively TRBD1 (5 bases). The V gene lost 5 bases and the J gene lost 5 bases, with 9 bases spanning the gap. The CDR3 consists of 13 residues. Germline values: CDR1 SGHAT, CDR2 FQNNGV. The full variable domain, in which reference TRBV11-2 and TRBJ2-2 provide the parts outside the CDR3, is EAGVAQSPRYKIIEKRQSVAFWCNPISGHATLYWYQQILGQGPKLLIQFQNNGVVDDSQLPKDRFSAERLKGVDSTLKIQPAKLEDSAVYLCASSNQGTGELFFGEGSRLTVL.